Shown below are 8 T cell receptor beta chains from a single sample sequenced in a study of cytomegalovirus exposure and HLA in healthy donors. Primers for the PCR totalled 60 Vbeta and 13 Jbeta. Repertoires were generated with immunoSEQ multiplex PCR, while TCRdb's copy carries only in-frame clones and drops some. The sample consists of some 48,000 clones, about 78% of them appearing once. Sequencing was done on a sample of PBMCs. These receptors came from a man between 25 and 39 years old in good health and CMV-seropositive.

V gene TRBV29-1 combines with J gene TRBJ1-1; 9 positions agree with TRBD1. CDR1 and CDR2 (germline): SQVTM, ANQGSEA. With V trimmed by 7 bases and J by 2 bases, 11 bases remained unmatched. This CDR3 is built from 15 residues. For the CDR3, the DNA is TGCAGCGCAACCCCTGGGACAGGGATCAACACTGAAGCTTTCTTT. This translates into CSATPGTGINTEAFF.

Only one count was recorded for this clone. DNA for the CDR3: TGTGCCAGCACCACCGAGGCCCGGTGGAATCAGCCCCAGCATTTT. It codes for CASTTEARWNQPQHF. The rearrangement joins TRBV6-5 to TRBJ1-5; no definite D call. Germline CDR1 MNHEY, CDR2 SVGAGI. Trimming took 7 bases from V and 4 from J, leaving 17 bases between them. The CDR3 spans 15 residues.

V is TRBV5-4 and J is TRBJ2-3; 11 bases are a match to TRBD2. V was clipped by 2 bases and J by 4 bases; unmatched bases: 6. Germline assignment: CDR1 SGHNT and CDR2 YYREEE (reference sequence). The CDR3 has 16 amino acids. The CDR3 nucleotides are TGTGCCAGCAGCTTTCCACTAGCGGGGGTCGCAGATACGCAGTATTTT. Protein product: CASSFPLAGVADTQYF.

V usage is TRBV28 and J usage is TRBJ2-5; 8 bases are a match to TRBD1. After removal of 5 bases from V and 7 bases from J, the junction contained 12 bases not matched to a gene. The CDR3 sequence is 15 residues long. Per germline, CDR1 MDHEN and CDR2 SYDVKM. This CDR3 is CASSPRGQERGTQYF. The DNA for the CDR3 is TGTGCCAGCAGTCCCCGGGGACAGGAAAGGGGGACCCAGTACTTC.

The chain couples TRBV5-1 to TRBJ2-6; D is unclear. Germline V gene sequence: CDR1 SGHRS, CDR2 YFSETQ. V shed 0 bases and J shed 4 bases, with 8 bases lying between them. This CDR3 has 15 amino acids. The CDR3 region is CASSLDSWGANVLTF. In DNA, the CDR3 is TGCGCCAGCAGCTTGGACAGCTGGGGGGCCAACGTCCTGACTTTC.

The rearrangement links TRBV5-1 to TRBJ1-2; 7 positions agree with TRBD1. The V gene's germline CDR1 is SGHRS and CDR2 YFSETQ. The CDR3 spans 14 residues. Unmatched junction bases numbered 9, after V lost 4 bases and J lost 6 bases. The CDR3: CASSLGTEGDGYTF. CDR3 DNA sequence: TGCGCCAGCAGCCTGGGGACAGAGGGGGATGGCTACACCTTC.

This clone was detected only once. J is TRBJ1-2 and V is TRBV19; D gene ambiguous. Trimming removed 1 base from V and 4 bases from J, with 13 bases in between. Germline-derived CDR1 and CDR2 are LNHDA and SQIVND (reference sequence). The CDR3 runs to 15 residues. CDR3 loop: CASSIVMPVRYGYTF. In DNA form, the CDR3 reads TGTGCCAGTAGTATAGTCATGCCGGTCCGCTATGGCTACACCTTC.

The V and J genes are TRBV19 and TRBJ2-7; 8 positions agree with TRBD1. Germline values: CDR1 LNHDA, CDR2 SQIVND (reference sequence). The junction had 8 bases not matched to a gene; V was cut back by 7 bases and J by 6 bases. The CDR3 is made up of 13 amino acids. The CDR3 nucleotides are TGTGCCAGTACCGCGACAGGGGCTGCCGAGCAGTACTTC. It translates to CASTATGAAEQYF.